The rows below give T cell receptor beta chains drawn from one sample of a study of spatial heterogeneity in lung cancer. From the 5' RACE reads, TCRdb called clonotypes with MiXCR, one entry per CDR3 protein. The sample has some 120,000 distinct CDR3 sequences; 9% to 15% are singletons. Sequences were derived from PBMCs, sampled at follow-up. The receptors derive from a male donor with early-stage non-small cell lung cancer. The CDR3 runs from the conserved cysteine through the conserved F or W. A D gene is named only where the DNA matches it firmly. Size is stated for part of the rows, as once, few or many counts, or as a class when the clone is expanded.

J gene	V gene	clone size	D gene	CDR3 protein	CDR3 DNA
TRBJ1-1	TRBV15	many	NA	CATVGGAAGESTEAFF	TGTGCCACCGTTGGTGGGGCTGCGGGTGAAAGCACTGAAGCTTTCTTT
TRBJ1-6	TRBV6-1	few	TRBD1	CASLRDRGLGSPLHF	TGTGCCAGCCTCCGGGACAGGGGACTAGGATCACCCCTCCACTTT
TRBJ1-4	TRBV20-1	NA	NA	CSAVQGRGGEKLFF	TGCAGTGCCGTCCAGGGCAGGGGCGGGGAAAAACTGTTTTTT
TRBJ1-1	TRBV12-3/TRBV12-4	many	NA	CASSFGLSPEAFF	TGTGCCAGCAGTTTTGGCCTTTCACCTGAAGCTTTCTTT
TRBJ1-4	TRBV2	few	NA	CASSPLIRRAEKLFF	TGTGCCAGCAGTCCCCTGATCCGGCGAGCTGAAAAACTGTTTTTT
TRBJ1-6	TRBV12-3/TRBV12-4	many	NA	CASSPDRLSSYNSPLHF	TGTGCCAGCAGCCCCGATCGTCTGAGCTCCTATAATTCACCCCTCCACTTT
TRBJ1-6	TRBV6-1	NA	TRBD1	CASSEADRKNSPLHF	TGTGCCAGCAGTGAAGCGGACAGGAAGAATTCACCCCTCCACTTT
TRBJ1-4	TRBV28	few	NA	CASSLDSTNEKLFF	TGTGCCAGCAGCCTCGACTCAACTAATGAAAAACTGTTTTTT
TRBJ1-5	TRBV2	NA	NA	CASGGVIFNQPQHF	TGTGCCAGCGGGGGTGTAATCTTCAATCAGCCCCAGCATTTT
TRBJ2-6	TRBV25-1	NA	TRBD1	CASSRTGTGGLAGANVLTF	TGTGCCAGCAGTAGAACCGGGACAGGGGGACTCGCTGGGGCCAACGTCCTGACTTTC
TRBJ2-7	TRBV20-1	many	NA	CSARGLSFSYEQYF	TGCAGTGCTAGAGGACTGAGTTTCTCCTACGAGCAGTACTTC
TRBJ1-6	TRBV7-2	few	NA	CASSPQGSGSPLHF	TGTGCCAGCAGCCCTCAGGGCAGCGGGTCACCCCTCCACTTT
TRBJ2-2	TRBV3-1	NA	TRBD2	CASSLRTSVGTGELFF	TGTGCCAGCAGCCTTCGGACTAGCGTTGGTACCGGGGAGCTGTTTTTT
TRBJ2-3	TRBV4-2	NA	TRBD2	CASSQESGGPDTQYF	TGTGCCAGCAGCCAAGAAAGCGGGGGCCCAGATACGCAGTATTTT
TRBJ2-2	TRBV12-3/TRBV12-4	many	TRBD1	CATYIGTAVTGELFF	TGTGCCACTTACATCGGGACAGCAGTCACCGGGGAGCTGTTTTTT
TRBJ2-2	TRBV10-3	NA	NA	CAMRRGADTGELFF	TGTGCCATGCGACGGGGGGCGGACACCGGGGAGCTGTTTTTT
TRBJ2-1	TRBV24-1	few	NA	CATSQPDLRRNEQFF	TGTGCCACCAGCCAACCGGACCTTCGGCGCAATGAGCAGTTCTTC
TRBJ1-6	TRBV6-6	few	TRBD1	CASNTFRDRGNSPLHF	TGTGCCAGCAATACCTTCCGGGACAGGGGAAATTCACCCCTCCACTTT
TRBJ2-5	TRBV7-9	few	NA	CASGTGRAQLEKETQYF	TGTGCCAGCGGGACCGGGCGGGCACAGTTAGAGAAAGAGACCCAGTACTTC
TRBJ1-2	TRBV9	many	NA	CASSEDSAYGYTF	TGTGCCAGCAGCGAAGACAGCGCCTATGGCTACACCTTC
TRBJ2-7	TRBV7-9	NA	TRBD1	CASSPGTGRSFLTDLF	TGTGCCAGCAGCCCAGGGACAGGGAGAAGTTTTCTGACCGACTTGTTC
TRBJ2-1	TRBV5-6	many	TRBD2	CASSLRGLVWNEQFF	TGTGCCAGCAGCTTGAGAGGACTAGTTTGGAATGAGCAGTTCTTC
TRBJ2-3	TRBV10-3	many	TRBD2	CAISGGLAGGSDTQYF	TGTGCCATCAGTGGGGGCCTAGCGGGGGGCTCAGATACGCAGTATTTT
TRBJ2-3	TRBV5-1	NA	TRBD2	CASSLEGLAGITDTQYF	TGCGCCAGCAGCTTGGAAGGGCTAGCGGGGATCACAGATACGCAGTATTTT
TRBJ2-3	TRBV10-3	NA	TRBD2	CAIRNSGGADTQYF	TGTGCCATCAGGAATAGCGGGGGTGCGGATACGCAGTATTTT
TRBJ2-3	TRBV5-6	few	NA	CASSLGGDFTDTQYF	TGTGCCAGCAGCTTGGGAGGGGATTTCACAGATACGCAGTATTTT
TRBJ2-2	TRBV20-1	many	NA	CSARGGRTANTGELFF	TGCAGTGCTAGAGGTGGGAGGACTGCGAACACCGGGGAGCTGTTTTTT
TRBJ2-7	TRBV10-3	few	TRBD1	CAIHRDSSYEQYF	TGTGCCATCCACCGGGACAGTTCCTACGAGCAGTACTTC
TRBJ2-2	TRBV7-9	few	TRBD1	CASSKDRGRPGTGELFF	TGTGCCAGCAGCAAGGACAGGGGGCGACCGGGCACCGGGGAGCTGTTTTTT
TRBJ2-7	TRBV5-1	NA	TRBD1	CASSPAGTGILSYEQYF	TGCGCCAGCAGCCCAGCCGGGACAGGGATTTTGTCCTACGAGCAGTACTTC
TRBJ2-3	TRBV6-1	few	NA	CASSEAQTYRAVTDTQYF	TGTGCCAGCAGTGAAGCGCAGACCTACAGGGCAGTGACAGATACGCAGTATTTT
TRBJ1-1	TRBV6-4	NA	TRBD1	CASSDKQGQGGKLAEAFF	TGTGCCAGCAGTGACAAACAAGGACAGGGCGGAAAGTTGGCTGAAGCTTTCTTT
TRBJ1-1	TRBV11-3	NA	TRBD1	CASSLDRDREFYTEAFF	TGTGCCAGCAGCTTGGACCGGGACAGGGAGTTTTACACTGAAGCTTTCTTT
TRBJ1-1	TRBV4-1	NA	NA	CASSPRTGSMNTEAFF	TGCGCCAGCAGCCCTCGAACAGGGTCCATGAACACTGAAGCTTTCTTT
TRBJ2-7	TRBV5-6	NA	TRBD1	CASSSTGGRGEQYF	TGTGCCAGCAGCTCGACAGGGGGACGGGGCGAGCAGTACTTC
TRBJ2-7	TRBV12-3/TRBV12-4	many	NA	CASQGVVQQYF	TGTGCCAGCCAGGGCGTAGTTCAGCAGTACTTC
TRBJ1-6	TRBV11-1	few	NA	CASSLRDSPLHF	TGTGCCAGCAGCTTAAGGGATTCACCCCTCCACTTT
TRBJ2-7	TRBV7-6	many	NA	CASSPGSLGSYEQYF	TGTGCCAGCAGCCCCGGGTCCTTAGGGTCCTACGAGCAGTACTTC
TRBJ1-1	TRBV4-3	few	TRBD1	CASSPTGGSLNTEAFF	TGCGCCAGCAGCCCTACAGGGGGCTCCTTGAACACTGAAGCTTTCTTT
TRBJ2-2	TRBV5-1	many	TRBD1	CASSLEGQGAPGELFF	TGCGCCAGCAGCTTGGAAGGACAGGGGGCTCCCGGGGAGCTGTTTTTT
TRBJ2-3	TRBV28	few	TRBD2	CASSFGGLAVDTQYF	TGTGCCAGCAGTTTCGGGGGACTAGCGGTAGATACGCAGTATTTT
TRBJ1-1	TRBV5-1	NA	NA	CASQANGDFTNTEAFF	TGCGCCAGCCAAGCTAATGGGGACTTCACGAACACTGAAGCTTTCTTT
TRBJ2-1	TRBV7-2	NA	NA	CASLKTGFLGNEQFF	TGTGCCAGTCTTAAAACGGGCTTTTTGGGCAATGAGCAGTTCTTC
TRBJ1-2	TRBV28	few	NA	CASLPPGAGGYTF	TGTGCCAGCCTGCCCCCGGGGGCCGGTGGCTACACCTTC
TRBJ1-1	TRBV20-1	few	NA	CSAAASTNTEAFF	TGCAGTGCCGCCGCCTCAACGAACACTGAAGCTTTCTTT
TRBJ1-2	TRBV6-6	NA	NA	CASKSRQAHYGYTF	TGTGCCAGCAAATCTCGACAGGCCCACTATGGCTACACCTTC
TRBJ1-6	TRBV7-2	NA	TRBD1	CASSSGTGGLLHF	TGTGCCAGCAGCAGCGGGACAGGGGGTCTCCTCCACTTT
TRBJ2-3	TRBV6-4	NA	NA	CASSDSPGFSTDTQYF	TGTGCCAGCAGTGACTCCCCGGGATTTAGCACAGATACGCAGTATTTT
TRBJ2-4	TRBV6-5	many	NA	CASSYGTLANIQYF	TGTGCCAGCAGTTACGGGACTCTGGCGAACATTCAGTACTTC
TRBJ2-5	TRBV7-3	few	TRBD1	CASSLSSGGWETQYF	TGTGCCAGCAGCTTATCTTCAGGGGGCTGGGAGACCCAGTACTTC
TRBJ2-1	TRBV20-1	few	NA	CSAREGRWQFF	TGCAGTGCTAGAGAAGGGCGCTGGCAGTTCTTC
TRBJ2-3	TRBV27	NA	NA	CASSYGPPDILYF	TGTGCCAGCAGTTATGGACCCCCAGATATCCTGTATTTT
TRBJ2-7	TRBV29-1	few	NA	CSVFGSYSYEQYF	TGCAGCGTTTTCGGCAGCTACTCCTACGAGCAGTACTTC